One sample yielded the 12 T cell receptor beta chains listed below, sequenced in a study of graft-versus-host responses after intestinal transplantation. TCRdb's table, derived via immunoSEQ multiplex PCR, lists solely in-frame clones and lacks some. This sample has about 46,000 clones, with approximately 92% found just once. Sequencing was performed on PBMCs, taken about 800 days after a first intestinal transplant, on the day of a second. Every receptor here comes from a human patient who received an intestinal transplant, so some T cells may come from the graft donor.

The chain employs TRBV6-5 and TRBJ1-1; D unresolved. CDR1 and CDR2 from the germline V gene are MNHEY and SVGAGI. Trimming removed 2 bases at V and 1 base at J, with 5 bases between. The CDR3 is made up of 13 amino acids. The CDR3, as DNA: TGTGCCAGCAGTTACGAAACGAACACTGAAGCTTTCTTT. It codes for CASSYETNTEAFF.

V and J are TRBV2 and TRBJ2-7; 7 bases align to TRBD2. CDR1 is SNHLY and CDR2 is FYNNEI in the germline V gene. The junction had 11 bases not matched to a gene; V was cut back by 9 bases and J by 9 bases. The CDR3 runs 12 residues. CDR3 residues: CASKREDLGQYF. CDR3 coding DNA: TGTGCCAGTAAGCGGGAAGACCTAGGGCAGTACTTC.

DNA of the CDR3: TGTGCCAGCAGGATGACAGGGGAGAACACTGAAGCTTTCTTT. Its protein is CASRMTGENTEAFF. This chain links TRBV6-6 with TRBJ1-1; TRBD1 matches 8 bases. J was trimmed by 1 base and V by 6 bases; bases with no gene match: 4. The CDR3 has 14 amino acids. Germline-derived CDR1 and CDR2 are MNHNY and SVGAGI (reference sequence).

V is TRBV19 and J is TRBJ2-1; D is possibly TRBD2 (6 bases). Trimming cost V 8 bases and J 1 base, with 12 bases left between them. The germline gives CDR1 LNHDA, CDR2 SQIVND (reference sequence). The CDR3 runs 14 residues. The DNA for the CDR3 is TGTGCCAGTGGCGGGGACTCATCCTACAATGAGCAGTTCTTC. Its translation is CASGGDSSYNEQFF.

The chain couples TRBV6-8 to TRBJ1-5; D call uncertain. Looked up from germline, CDR1 is MNHGY and CDR2 is SAAAGT. The V gene lost 6 bases and the J gene lost 4 bases, with 13 bases spanning the gap. CDR3 size: 14 residues. This chain's CDR3 is CASRPGRTNQPQHF. DNA for the CDR3: TGTGCCAGCAGACCTGGACGGACGAATCAGCCCCAGCATTTT.

The chain uses TRBV2 and TRBJ1-1; weak D call: TRBD1 (6 bases). Germline assignment: CDR1 SNHLY and CDR2 FYNNEI. Trimming shortened V by 7 bases and J by 9 bases, and 18 bases separated the two germline ends. The CDR3 is 13 amino acids. The CDR3 DNA sequence: TGTGCCAGCATAGGGAGGAGGGGGGTGAAAGCTTTCTTT. This encodes CASIGRRGVKAFF.

The rearrangement links TRBV27 to TRBJ2-7; D tentatively reads TRBD1 or TRBD2 (5 bases each). V dropped 2 bases and J dropped 4 bases, with 15 bases sitting between them. CDR1 MNHEY and CDR2 SMNVEV come from the germline V gene (reference sequence). CDR3 size: 15 residues. In nucleotides, the CDR3 is TGTGCCAGCAGTTTAGGGGCGGGTGGAACATACGAGCAGTACTTC. The encoded protein is CASSLGAGGTYEQYF.

V gene TRBV10-2 combines with J gene TRBJ2-1; 10 positions agree with TRBD2. Losses at the gene ends were 7 bases for V and 3 bases for J; bases not matched to a gene: 9. Germline CDR1 and CDR2: WSHSY and SAAADI. The CDR3 consists of 16 residues. The CDR3 DNA is TGCGCCAGCAACTCTCTAGCGGGAGTAGTCTACAATGAGCAGTTCTTC. This gives the protein CASNSLAGVVYNEQFF.

This chain uses TRBV2 with TRBJ2-1; D may be TRBD1 (5 bases). The V and J ends lost 5 bases and 9 bases respectively, with 8 bases between them. From germline, CDR1 is SNHLY and CDR2 FYNNEI. The CDR3 loop spans 11 amino acids. The CDR3 loop is CASSPGFEQFF. The DNA for the CDR3 is TGTGCCAGCAGTCCAGGGTTTGAGCAGTTCTTC.

On this clone itself: In the same sample, other DNA sequences code for this CDR3. This rearrangement joins TRBV5-8 to TRBJ2-7, with D maybe TRBD1 (6 bases). V was shortened by 1 base and J by 1 base, with 12 bases between the two germline ends. The V gene's germline CDR1 is SGHTS and CDR2 YDEGEE. The CDR3 totals 15 residues. In DNA, the CDR3 is TGTGCCAGCAGCTTGTTACAGACAGGATCCTACGAGCAGTACTTC. Translated, it gives CASSLLQTGSYEQYF.

The gene calls are TRBV28 and TRBJ2-7; no definite D call. The V end was cut by 4 bases, the J end by 7 bases, with 14 bases between. Germline V CDR1 and CDR2: MDHEN, SYDVKM. CDR3 length: 13 amino acids. CDR3 sequence reads: CASSWEPVGEQYF. CDR3 nucleotides: TGTGCCAGCAGTTGGGAACCCGTGGGGGAGCAGTACTTC. The full variable domain, in which reference TRBV28 and TRBJ2-7 provide the parts outside the CDR3, is DVKVTQSSRYLVKRTGEKVFLECVQDMDHENMFWYRQDPGLGLRLIYFSYDVKMKEKGDIPEGYSVSREKKERFSLILESASTNQTSMYLCASSWEPVGEQYFGPGTRLTVT.

This chain joins TRBV27 and TRBJ2-1, with 7 bases aligning to TRBD2. Trimming removed 8 bases from V and 4 bases from J; junction bases left unmatched: 8. This CDR3 is built from 14 residues. Germline CDR1 reads MNHEY; CDR2 reads SMNVEV (reference sequence). The CDR3, as DNA: TGTGCCAGCGGTGGACTAGGGATATACAATGAGCAGTTCTTC. Protein sequence: CASGGLGIYNEQFF.